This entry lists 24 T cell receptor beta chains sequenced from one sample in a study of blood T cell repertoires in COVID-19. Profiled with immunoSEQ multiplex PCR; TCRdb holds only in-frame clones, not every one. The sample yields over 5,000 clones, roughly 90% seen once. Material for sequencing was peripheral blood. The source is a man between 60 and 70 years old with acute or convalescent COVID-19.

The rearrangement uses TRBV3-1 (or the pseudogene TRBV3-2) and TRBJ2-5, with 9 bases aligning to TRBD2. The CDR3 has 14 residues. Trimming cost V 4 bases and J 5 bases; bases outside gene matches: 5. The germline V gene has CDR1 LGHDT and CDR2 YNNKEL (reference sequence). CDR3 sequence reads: CASSPIAGEETQYF. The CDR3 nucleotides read TGTGCCAGCAGCCCAATAGCGGGAGAGGAGACCCAGTACTTC.

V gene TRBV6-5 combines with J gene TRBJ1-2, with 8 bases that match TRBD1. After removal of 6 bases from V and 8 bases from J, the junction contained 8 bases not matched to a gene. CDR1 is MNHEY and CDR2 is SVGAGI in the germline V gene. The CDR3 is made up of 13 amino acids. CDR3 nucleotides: TGTGCCAGCAGCTTCTCAGGGGGCAGAGGCTACACCTTC. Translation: CASSFSGGRGYTF.

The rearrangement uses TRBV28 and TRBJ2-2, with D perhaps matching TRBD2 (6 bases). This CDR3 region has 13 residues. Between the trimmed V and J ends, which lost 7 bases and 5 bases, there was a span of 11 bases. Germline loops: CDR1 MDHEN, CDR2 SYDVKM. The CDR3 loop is CASTQGGTGELFF. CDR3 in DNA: TGTGCCAGCACGCAGGGAGGTACCGGGGAGCTGTTTTTT.

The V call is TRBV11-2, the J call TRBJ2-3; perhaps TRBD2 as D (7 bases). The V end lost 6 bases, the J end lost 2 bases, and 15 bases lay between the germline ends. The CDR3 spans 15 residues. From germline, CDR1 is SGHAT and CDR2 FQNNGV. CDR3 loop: CASSMRGGITDTQYF. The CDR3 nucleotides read TGTGCCAGCAGTATGAGGGGGGGGATCACAGATACGCAGTATTTT.

The CDR3 DNA is TGTGCCAGCAGGGTACAGGGTGCGGGAAACACCATATATTTT. Protein sequence: CASRVQGAGNTIYF. The chain has TRBV6-5 and TRBJ1-3, with D perhaps matching TRBD1 (6 bases). Trimming cost V 6 bases and J 4 bases, with 13 bases left between them. The length of the CDR3 is 14 residues. Germline V CDR1 and CDR2: MNHEY, SVGAGI.

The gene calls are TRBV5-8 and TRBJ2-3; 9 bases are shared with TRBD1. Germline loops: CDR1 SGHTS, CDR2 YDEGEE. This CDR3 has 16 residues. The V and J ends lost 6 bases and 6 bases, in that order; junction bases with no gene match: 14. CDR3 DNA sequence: TGTGCCAGCACCGTCGACCGGGACAGGGCTGTGGATACGCAGTATTTT. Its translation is CASTVDRDRAVDTQYF.

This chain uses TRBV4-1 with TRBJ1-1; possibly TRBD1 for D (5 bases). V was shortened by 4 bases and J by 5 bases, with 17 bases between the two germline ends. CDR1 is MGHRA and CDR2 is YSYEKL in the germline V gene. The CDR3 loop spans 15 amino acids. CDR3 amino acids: CASSLGQGVGTEAFF. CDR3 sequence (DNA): TGCGCCAGCAGCCTTGGGCAGGGCGTAGGAACTGAAGCTTTCTTT.

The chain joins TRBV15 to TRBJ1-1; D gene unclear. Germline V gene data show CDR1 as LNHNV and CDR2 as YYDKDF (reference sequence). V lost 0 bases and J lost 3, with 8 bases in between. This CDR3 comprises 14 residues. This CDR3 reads CATSRDETHTEAFF. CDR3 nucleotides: TGTGCCACCAGCAGAGATGAGACACACACTGAAGCTTTCTTT.

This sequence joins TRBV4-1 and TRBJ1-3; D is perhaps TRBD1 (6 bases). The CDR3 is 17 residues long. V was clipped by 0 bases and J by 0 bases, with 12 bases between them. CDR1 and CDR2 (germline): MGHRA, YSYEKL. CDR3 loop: CASSQERGIFSGNTIYF. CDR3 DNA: TGCGCCAGCAGCCAAGAAAGGGGGATCTTCTCTGGAAACACCATATATTTT.

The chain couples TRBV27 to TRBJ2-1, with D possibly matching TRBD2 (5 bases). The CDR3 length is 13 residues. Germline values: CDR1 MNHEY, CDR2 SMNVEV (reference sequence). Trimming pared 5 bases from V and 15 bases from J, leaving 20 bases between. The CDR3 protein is CASSSRTGPGWFF. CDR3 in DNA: TGTGCCAGCAGTAGCCGGACTGGGCCCGGGTGGTTCTTC.

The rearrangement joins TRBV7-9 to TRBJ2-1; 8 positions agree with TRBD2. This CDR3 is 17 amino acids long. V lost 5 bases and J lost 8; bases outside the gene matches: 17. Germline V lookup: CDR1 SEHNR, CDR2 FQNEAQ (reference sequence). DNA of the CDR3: TGTGCCAGCAGCCCCGGGGGGGCCGGGCCCCGTGATTATGAGCAGTTCTTC. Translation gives CASSPGGAGPRDYEQFF.

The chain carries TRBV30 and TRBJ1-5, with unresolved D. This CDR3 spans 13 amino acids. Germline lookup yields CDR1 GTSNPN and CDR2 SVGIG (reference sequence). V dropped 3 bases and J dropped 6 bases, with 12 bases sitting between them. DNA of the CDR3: TGTGCCTGGAGCGGCGGGGTTGGTCAGCCCCAGCATTTT. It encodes CAWSGGVGQPQHF. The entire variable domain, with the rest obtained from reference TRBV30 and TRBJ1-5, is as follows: SQTIHQWPATLVQPVGSPLSLECTVEGTSNPNLYWYRQAAGRGLQLLFYSVGIGQISSEVPQNLSASRPQDRQFILSSKKLLLSDSGFYLCAWSGGVGQPQHFGDGTRLSIL.

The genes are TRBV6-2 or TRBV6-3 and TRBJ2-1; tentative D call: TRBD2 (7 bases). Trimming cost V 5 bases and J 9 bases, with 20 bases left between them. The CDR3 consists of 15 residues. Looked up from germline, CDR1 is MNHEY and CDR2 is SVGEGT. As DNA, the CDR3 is TGTGCCAGCAGTACGCCGTCGGGGGGCCCTAGTGAGCAGTTCTTC. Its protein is CASSTPSGGPSEQFF.

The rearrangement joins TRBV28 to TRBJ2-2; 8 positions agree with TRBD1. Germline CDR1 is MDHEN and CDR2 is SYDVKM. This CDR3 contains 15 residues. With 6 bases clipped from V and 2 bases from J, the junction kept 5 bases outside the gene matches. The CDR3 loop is CASSRGQVNTGELFF. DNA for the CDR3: TGTGCCAGCAGCCGGGGACAGGTTAACACCGGGGAGCTGTTTTTT.

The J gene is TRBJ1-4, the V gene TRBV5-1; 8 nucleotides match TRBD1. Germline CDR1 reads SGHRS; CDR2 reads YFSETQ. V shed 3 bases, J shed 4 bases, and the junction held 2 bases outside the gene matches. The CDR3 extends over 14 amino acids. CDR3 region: CASSSGQDNEKLFF. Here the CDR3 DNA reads TGCGCCAGCAGCTCGGGACAGGATAATGAAAAACTGTTTTTT.

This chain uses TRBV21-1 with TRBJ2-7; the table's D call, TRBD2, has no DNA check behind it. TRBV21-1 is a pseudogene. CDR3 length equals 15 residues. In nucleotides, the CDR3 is TGTGCCAGCAGCACAAAAGGCGGGTTGGACGACGAGCAGTACTTC. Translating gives CASSTKGGLDDEQYF.

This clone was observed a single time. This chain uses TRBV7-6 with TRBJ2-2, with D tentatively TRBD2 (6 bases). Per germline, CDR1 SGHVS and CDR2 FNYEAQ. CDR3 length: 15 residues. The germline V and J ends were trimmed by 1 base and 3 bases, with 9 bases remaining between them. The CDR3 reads CASSLDRGYTGELFF. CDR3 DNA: TGTGCCAGCAGCTTAGACCGGGGGTACACCGGGGAGCTGTTTTTT.

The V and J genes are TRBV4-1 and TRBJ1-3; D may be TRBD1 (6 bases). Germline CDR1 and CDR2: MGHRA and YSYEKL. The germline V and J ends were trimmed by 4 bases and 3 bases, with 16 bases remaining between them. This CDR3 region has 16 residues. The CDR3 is CASSLHPTGIGNTIYF. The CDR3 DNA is TGCGCCAGCAGCCTTCATCCGACAGGAATTGGAAACACCATATATTTT.

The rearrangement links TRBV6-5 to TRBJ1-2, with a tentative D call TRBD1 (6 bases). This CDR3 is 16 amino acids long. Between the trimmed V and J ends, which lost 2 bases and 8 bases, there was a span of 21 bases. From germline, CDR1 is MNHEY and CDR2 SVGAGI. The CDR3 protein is CASSYKSEGTRDGYTF. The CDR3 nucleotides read TGTGCCAGCAGTTACAAATCGGAAGGGACAAGGGACGGCTACACCTTC.

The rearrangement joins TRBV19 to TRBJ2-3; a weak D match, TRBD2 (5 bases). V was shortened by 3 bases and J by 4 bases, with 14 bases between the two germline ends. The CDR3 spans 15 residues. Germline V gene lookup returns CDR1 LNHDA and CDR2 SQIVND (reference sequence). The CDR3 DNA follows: TGTGCCAGTAGTATGCCCTTACGAGGGCCAGATACGCAGTATTTT. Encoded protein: CASSMPLRGPDTQYF. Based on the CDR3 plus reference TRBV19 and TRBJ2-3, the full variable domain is DGGITQSPKYLFRKEGQNVTLSCEQNLNHDAMYWYRQDPGQGLRLIYYSQIVNDFQKGDIAEGYSVSREKKESFPLTVTSAQKNPTAFYLCASSMPLRGPDTQYFGPGTRLTVL.

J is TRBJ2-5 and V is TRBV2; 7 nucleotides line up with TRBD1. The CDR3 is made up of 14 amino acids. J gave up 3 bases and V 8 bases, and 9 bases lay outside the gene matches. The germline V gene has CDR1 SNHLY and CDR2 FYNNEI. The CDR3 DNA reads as TGTGCCAGCCGGGATAGGACAGGTGAAGAGACCCAGTACTTC. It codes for CASRDRTGEETQYF.

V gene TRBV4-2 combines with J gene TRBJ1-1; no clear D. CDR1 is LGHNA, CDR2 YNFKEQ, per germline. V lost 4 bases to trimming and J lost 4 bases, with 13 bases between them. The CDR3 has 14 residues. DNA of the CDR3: TGTGCCAGCAGCCCAGGTGGGGAGGGCACTGAAGCTTTCTTT. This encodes CASSPGGEGTEAFF.

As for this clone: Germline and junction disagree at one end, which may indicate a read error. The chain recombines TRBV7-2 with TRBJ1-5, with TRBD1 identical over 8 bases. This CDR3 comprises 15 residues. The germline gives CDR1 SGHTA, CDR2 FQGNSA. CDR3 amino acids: CASSLDSGRTGPISF. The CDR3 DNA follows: TGTGCCAGCAGCTTAGATTCGGGGCGGACAGGGCCAATTTCTTTT.

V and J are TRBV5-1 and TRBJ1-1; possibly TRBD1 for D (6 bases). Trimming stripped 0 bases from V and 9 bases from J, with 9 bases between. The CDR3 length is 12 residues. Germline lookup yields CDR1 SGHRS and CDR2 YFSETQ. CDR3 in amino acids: CASSLVQGQAFF. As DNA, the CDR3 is TGCGCCAGCAGCTTGGTACAGGGACAAGCTTTCTTT.